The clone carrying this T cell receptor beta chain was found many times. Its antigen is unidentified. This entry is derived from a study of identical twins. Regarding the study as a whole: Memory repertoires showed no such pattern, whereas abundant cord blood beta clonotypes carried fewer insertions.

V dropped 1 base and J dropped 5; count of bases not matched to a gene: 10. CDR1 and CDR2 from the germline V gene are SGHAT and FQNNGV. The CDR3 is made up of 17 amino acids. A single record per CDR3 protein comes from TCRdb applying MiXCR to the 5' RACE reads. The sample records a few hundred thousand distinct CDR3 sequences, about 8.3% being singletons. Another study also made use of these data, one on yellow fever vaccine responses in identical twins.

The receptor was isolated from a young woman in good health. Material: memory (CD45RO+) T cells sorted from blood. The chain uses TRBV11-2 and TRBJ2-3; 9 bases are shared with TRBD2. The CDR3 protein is CASSLVGTSSTGDTQYF. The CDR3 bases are TGTGCCAGCAGCTTAGTAGGGACTAGCTCGACCGGAGATACGCAGTATTTT.